The present entry profiles one TCR beta chain with its context. These data originate in a study of blood T cell repertoires in COVID-19. Study context: COVID-19 samples, acute and convalescent, were from the United States, Italy and Spain. The analysed material was cDNA or gDNA that came from T cells, B-cell-depleted T cells, or PBMCs.

CDR3 size: 14 residues. V lost 3 bases to trimming and J lost 5 bases, with 13 bases between them. Germline V lookup: CDR1 SNHLY, CDR2 FYNNEI. Authors' analysis steps: Scientists estimated how many nucleated cells there were by amplifying reference gene primers. Sequenced by immunoSEQ multiplex PCR; TCRdb stores in-frame clones only, minus some. D and trimming come from the DNA, and the V and J calls and clone size come from that table. The profile shows approximately 120,000 clones, approximately 90% of them singletons. The specimen was peripheral blood. This clonotype was sampled from a human donor with acute or convalescent COVID-19. The donor label of this sample is uncertain. The J gene is TRBJ1-1, the V gene TRBV2, with D perhaps matching TRBD1 (6 bases). The chain's CDR3 is CASSDGGLLTEAFF. The CDR3 DNA reads TGTGCCAGCAGTGATGGGGGCCTTTTGACTGAAGCTTTCTTT.